This T cell receptor beta chain emerged from a study of cytomegalovirus exposure and HLA in healthy donors. Study summary: T cells numbering around 180 million yielded 95 million to 140 million unique TCR beta sequences in an earlier analysis. HLA-typed donors contributed about 85 million unique TCRs, which were held in an early data release. Findings of the study overall: Per a prior analysis, the majority of TCR beta V segments were productive roughly 90% or roughly 30% of the time. TCR beta sequences reportedly predicted most subjects' HLA-A and HLA-B alleles accurately.

Trimming stripped 1 base from V and 6 bases from J, with 7 bases between. Germline assignment: CDR1 SEHNR and CDR2 FQNEAQ (reference sequence). The CDR3 spans 14 residues. Concerning this clone itself: The target antigen is unknown.

13 Jbeta primers and 60 Vbeta primers were used for the PCR. Sequenced by immunoSEQ multiplex PCR; TCRdb stores in-frame clones only, minus some. The top ten hold approximately 2.3% of the sample, which has more than 110,000 clones, about four fifths seen once. What was sequenced was PBMCs. The chain recombines TRBV7-9 with TRBJ1-6; tentative D call: TRBD1 (5 bases). This TCR was recovered from a man aged 25 to 45 in good health and CMV-seronegative. CDR3 region: CASSLETANSPLHF. The CDR3 nucleotides are TGTGCCAGCAGCTTAGAGACAGCTAATTCACCCCTCCACTTT. The full variable domain, rest sourced from reference TRBV7-9 and TRBJ1-6, is DTGVSQNPRHKITKRGQNVTFRCDPISEHNRLYWYRQTLGQGPEFLTYFQNEAQLEKSRLLSDRFSAERPKGSFSTLEIQRTEQGDSAMYLCASSLETANSPLHFGNGTRLTVT.